In this sample, the clone carrying this TCR beta chain turned up many times. The data stem from a study of regulatory T cells in long-lasting Graves disease. V lost 6 bases, J lost 7 bases, and 12 bases lay in between. The CDR3 is 12 amino acids. Germline V CDR1 and CDR2: MDHEN, SYDVKM. Construction of TCR beta libraries relied on iRepertoire HTBI primers and on Arm-PCR targeting CDR3 regions. TCRdb reanalysed the multiplex PCR reads using MiXCR and keeps one entry per CDR3 protein. Of 300,000 to 400,000 distinct CDR3 sequences listed, 18% are singletons. Time point indicated: newly diagnosed GD, antithyroid drugs for less than 3 months. TCR sequences were obtained from RNA taken from PBMCs.

The clonotype originates from a female donor with Graves disease. V and J are TRBV28 and TRBJ1-2; D is undetermined. This specimen was peripheral blood mononuclear cells (PBMCs), taken at new diagnosis, from a patient treated with antithyroid drugs. CDR3 nucleotides: TGTGCCAGCAGCGTAACAGTGATTGGCTACACCTTC. Its protein product is CASSVTVIGYTF.